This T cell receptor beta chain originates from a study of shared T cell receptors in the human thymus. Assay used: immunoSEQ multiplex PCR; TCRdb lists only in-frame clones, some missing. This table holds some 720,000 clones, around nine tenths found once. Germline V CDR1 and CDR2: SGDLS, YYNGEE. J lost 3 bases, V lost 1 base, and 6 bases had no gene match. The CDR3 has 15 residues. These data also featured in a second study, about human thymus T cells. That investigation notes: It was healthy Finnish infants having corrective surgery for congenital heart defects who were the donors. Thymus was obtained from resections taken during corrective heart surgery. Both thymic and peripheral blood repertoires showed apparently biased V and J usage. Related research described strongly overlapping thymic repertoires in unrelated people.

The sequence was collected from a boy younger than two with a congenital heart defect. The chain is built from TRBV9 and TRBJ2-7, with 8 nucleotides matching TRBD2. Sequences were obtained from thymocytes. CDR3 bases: TGTGCCAGCAGCGTAACTAGCGGAACCTTCTACGAGCAGTACTTC. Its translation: CASSVTSGTFYEQYF.